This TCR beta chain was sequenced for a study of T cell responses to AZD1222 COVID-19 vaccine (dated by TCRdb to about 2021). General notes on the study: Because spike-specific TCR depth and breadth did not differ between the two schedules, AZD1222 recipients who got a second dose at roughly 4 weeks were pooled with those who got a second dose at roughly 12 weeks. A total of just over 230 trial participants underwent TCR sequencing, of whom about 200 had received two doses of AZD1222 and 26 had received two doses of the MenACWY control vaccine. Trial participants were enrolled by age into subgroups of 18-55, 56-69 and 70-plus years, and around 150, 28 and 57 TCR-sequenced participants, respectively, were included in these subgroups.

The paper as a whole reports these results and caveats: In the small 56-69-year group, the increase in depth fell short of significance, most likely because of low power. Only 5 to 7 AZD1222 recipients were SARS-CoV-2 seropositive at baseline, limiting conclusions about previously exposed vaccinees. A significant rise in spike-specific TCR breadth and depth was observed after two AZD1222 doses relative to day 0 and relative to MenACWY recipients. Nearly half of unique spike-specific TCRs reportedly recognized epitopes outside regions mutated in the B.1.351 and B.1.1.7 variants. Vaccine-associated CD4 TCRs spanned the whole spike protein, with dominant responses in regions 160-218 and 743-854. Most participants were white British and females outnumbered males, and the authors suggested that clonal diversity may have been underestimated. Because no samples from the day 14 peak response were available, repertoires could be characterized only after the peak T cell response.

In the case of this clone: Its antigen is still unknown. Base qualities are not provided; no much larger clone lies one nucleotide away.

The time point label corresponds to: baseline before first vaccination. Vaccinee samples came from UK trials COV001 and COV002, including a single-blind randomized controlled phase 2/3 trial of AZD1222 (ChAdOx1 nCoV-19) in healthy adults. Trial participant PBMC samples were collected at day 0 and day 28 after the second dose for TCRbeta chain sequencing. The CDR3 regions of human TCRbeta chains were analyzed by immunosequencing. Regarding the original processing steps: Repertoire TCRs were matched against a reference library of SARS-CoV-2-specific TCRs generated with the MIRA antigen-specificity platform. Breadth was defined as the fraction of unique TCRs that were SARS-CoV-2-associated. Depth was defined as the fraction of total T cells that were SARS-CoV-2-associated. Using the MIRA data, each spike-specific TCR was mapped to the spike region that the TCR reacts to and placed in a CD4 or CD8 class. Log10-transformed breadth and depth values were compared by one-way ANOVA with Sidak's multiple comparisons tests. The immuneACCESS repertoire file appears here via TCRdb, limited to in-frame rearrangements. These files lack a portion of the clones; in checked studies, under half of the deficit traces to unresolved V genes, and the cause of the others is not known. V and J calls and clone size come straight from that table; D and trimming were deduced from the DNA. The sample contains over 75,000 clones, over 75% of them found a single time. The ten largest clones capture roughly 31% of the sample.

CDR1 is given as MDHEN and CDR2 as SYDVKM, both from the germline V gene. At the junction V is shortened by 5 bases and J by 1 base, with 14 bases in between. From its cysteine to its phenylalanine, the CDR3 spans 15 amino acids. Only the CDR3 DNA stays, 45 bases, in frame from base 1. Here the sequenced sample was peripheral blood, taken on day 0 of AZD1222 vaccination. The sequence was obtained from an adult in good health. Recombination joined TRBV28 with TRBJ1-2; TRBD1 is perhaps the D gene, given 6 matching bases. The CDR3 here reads CASSRQDLNNYGYTF. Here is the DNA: TGTGCCAGCAGTCGACAGGACTTAAATAACTATGGCTACACCTTC.